This TCR beta chain was sequenced during a study of cytomegalovirus exposure and HLA in healthy donors. TCRdb keeps only in-frame clones here, not all; method: immunoSEQ multiplex PCR. This table holds about 160,000 clones, 75% to 90% found once. The validation cohort, a group of 120 subjects, included the donors and was separate from the roughly 600-subject first cohort. Germline V gene sequence: CDR1 LGHNA, CDR2 YSLEER. V lost 1 base to trimming and J lost 1 base; unmatched junction nucleotides: 2. The CDR3 runs 15 residues. In its sample, this clone was seen a few times. Its cognate antigen is unknown. Broader study findings: Listed as cytomegalovirus-associated were over 150 TCR beta chains. Within the 100 to 150 validation repertoires, first-cohort TCR clusters tended to co-occur, according to a later analysis. Most TCR sequences proved rare, with some public TCRs found in many donors.

The chain couples TRBV4-3 to TRBJ1-1, with 8 nucleotides matching TRBD1. This TCR derives from a woman aged 18-30 years in good health and CMV-seronegative. Sequenced: PBMCs. The CDR3 DNA follows: TGCGCCAGCAGCCAAGGAGGGACAGGGAACACTGAAGCTTTCTTT. This sequence encodes CASSQGGTGNTEAFF.